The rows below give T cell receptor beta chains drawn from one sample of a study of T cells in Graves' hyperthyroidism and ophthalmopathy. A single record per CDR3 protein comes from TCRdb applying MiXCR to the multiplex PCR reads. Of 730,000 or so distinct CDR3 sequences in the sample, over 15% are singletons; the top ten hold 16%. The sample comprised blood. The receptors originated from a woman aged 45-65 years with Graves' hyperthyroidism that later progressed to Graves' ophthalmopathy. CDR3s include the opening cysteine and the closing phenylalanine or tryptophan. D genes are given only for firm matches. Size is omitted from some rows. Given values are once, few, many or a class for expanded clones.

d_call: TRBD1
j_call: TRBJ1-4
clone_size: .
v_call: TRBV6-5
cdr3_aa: CASSYAGGEEKLFF
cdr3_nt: TGTGCCAGCAGTTACGCAGGGGGGGAGGAAAAACTGTTTTTT

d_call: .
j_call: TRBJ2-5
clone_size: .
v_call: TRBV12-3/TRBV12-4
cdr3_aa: CASSARGQEAQYF
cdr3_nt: TGTGCCAGCAGTGCCCGTGGCCAAGAGGCCCAGTACTTC

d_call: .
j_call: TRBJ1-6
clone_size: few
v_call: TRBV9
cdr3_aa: CASSPTWSSYNSPLHF
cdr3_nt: TGTGCCAGCAGCCCAACATGGAGCTCCTATAATTCACCCCTCCACTTT

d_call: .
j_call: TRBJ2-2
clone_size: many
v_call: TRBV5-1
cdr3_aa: CASTGPTAAGELFF
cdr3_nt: TGCGCCAGCACAGGACCCACGGCCGCCGGGGAGCTGTTTTTT

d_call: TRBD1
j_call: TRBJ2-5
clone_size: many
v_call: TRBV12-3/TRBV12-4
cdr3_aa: CASRPQGEETQYF
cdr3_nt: TGTGCCAGCAGGCCTCAGGGGGAAGAGACCCAGTACTTC

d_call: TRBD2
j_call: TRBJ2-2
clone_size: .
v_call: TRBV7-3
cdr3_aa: CASSSNPSGGASGELFF
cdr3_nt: TGTGCCAGCAGCTCTAACCCCAGCGGGGGGGCCTCCGGGGAGCTGTTTTTT

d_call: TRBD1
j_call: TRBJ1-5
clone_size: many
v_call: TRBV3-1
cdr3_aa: CASSRDRNQPQHF
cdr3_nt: TGTGCCAGCAGCCGGGACAGAAATCAGCCCCAGCATTTT

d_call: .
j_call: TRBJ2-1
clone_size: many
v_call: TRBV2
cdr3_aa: CASTRDNEQFF
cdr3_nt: TGTGCCAGCACCCGGGACAATGAGCAGTTCTTC

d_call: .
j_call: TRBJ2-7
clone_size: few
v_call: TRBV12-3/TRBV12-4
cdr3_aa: CASTGDHEQYF
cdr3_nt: TGTGCCAGCACGGGGGACCACGAGCAGTACTTC

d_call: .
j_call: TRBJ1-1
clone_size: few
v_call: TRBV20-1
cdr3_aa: CSGAGNTEAFF
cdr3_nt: TGCAGTGGGGCTGGGAACACTGAAGCTTTCTTT

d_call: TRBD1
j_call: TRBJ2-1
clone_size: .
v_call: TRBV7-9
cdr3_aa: CASSVDRGSYNEQFF
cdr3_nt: TGTGCCAGCAGCGTCGACAGGGGGTCCTACAATGAGCAGTTCTTC

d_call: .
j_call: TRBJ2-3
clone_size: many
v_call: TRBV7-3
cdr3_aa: CASSLNPRRTDTQYF
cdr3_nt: TGTGCCAGCAGCTTAAATCCCCGGCGCACAGATACGCAGTATTTT

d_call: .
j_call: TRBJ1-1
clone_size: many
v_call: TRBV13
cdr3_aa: CASSGGPTEAFF
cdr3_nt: TGTGCCAGCAGCGGGGGGCCCACTGAAGCTTTCTTT

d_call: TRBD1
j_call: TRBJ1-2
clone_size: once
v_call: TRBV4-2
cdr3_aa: CASSQEQGPDGYTF
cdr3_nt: TGTGCCAGCAGCCAAGAACAGGGGCCTGATGGCTACACCTTC

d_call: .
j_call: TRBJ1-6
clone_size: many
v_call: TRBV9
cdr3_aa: CASSVGVANSPLHF
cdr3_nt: TGTGCCAGCAGCGTAGGCGTAGCCAATTCACCCCTCCACTTT

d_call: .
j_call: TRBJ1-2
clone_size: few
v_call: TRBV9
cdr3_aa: CASSSWGITYGYTF
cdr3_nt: TGTGCCAGCAGCAGTTGGGGGATCACGTATGGCTACACCTTC

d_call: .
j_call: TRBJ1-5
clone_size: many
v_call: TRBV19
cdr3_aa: CASSMGQSGNQPQHF
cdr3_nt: TGTGCCAGTAGTATGGGGCAGTCGGGCAATCAGCCCCAGCATTTT

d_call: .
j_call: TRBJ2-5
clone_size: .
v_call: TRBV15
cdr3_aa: CATSRAGLGETQYF
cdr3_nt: TGTGCCACCAGCAGAGCAGGTTTAGGAGAGACCCAGTACTTC

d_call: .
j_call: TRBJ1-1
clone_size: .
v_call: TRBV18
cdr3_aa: CASSPRGMDTEAFF
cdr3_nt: TGTGCCAGCTCACCAAGGGGGATGGACACTGAAGCTTTCTTT

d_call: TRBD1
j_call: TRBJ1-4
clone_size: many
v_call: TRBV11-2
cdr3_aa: CASSLQGAGEKLFF
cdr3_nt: TGTGCCAGCAGCTTACAGGGGGCTGGAGAAAAACTGTTTTTT

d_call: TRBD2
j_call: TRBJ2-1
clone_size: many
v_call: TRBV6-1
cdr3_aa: CASSIKRGVNEQFF
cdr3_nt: TGTGCCAGCAGTATAAAGCGGGGGGTCAATGAGCAGTTCTTC

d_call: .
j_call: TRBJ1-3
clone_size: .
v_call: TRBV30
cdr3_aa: CAWSVIGNTIYF
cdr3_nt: TGTGCCTGGAGTGTAATCGGAAACACCATATATTTT

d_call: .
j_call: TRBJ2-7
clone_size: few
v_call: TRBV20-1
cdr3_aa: CSVQRSYEQYF
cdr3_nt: TGCAGTGTACAGCGGTCCTACGAGCAGTACTTC

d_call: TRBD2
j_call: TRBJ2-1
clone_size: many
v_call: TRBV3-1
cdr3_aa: CASSQVSGVEQFF
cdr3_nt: TGTGCCAGCAGCCAAGTCAGCGGGGTTGAGCAGTTCTTC

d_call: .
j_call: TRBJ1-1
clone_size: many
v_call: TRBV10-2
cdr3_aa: CASSEWDGEQAEAFF
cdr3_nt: TGCGCCAGCAGTGAATGGGACGGGGAACAGGCTGAAGCTTTCTTT

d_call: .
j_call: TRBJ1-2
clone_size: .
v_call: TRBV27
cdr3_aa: CASSFSPAVYGYTF
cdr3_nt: TGTGCCAGCAGTTTTTCCCCAGCGGTCTATGGCTACACCTTC

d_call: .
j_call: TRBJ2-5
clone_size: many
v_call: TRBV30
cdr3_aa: CAWSVSGRLQETQYF
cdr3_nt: TGTGCCTGGAGTGTAAGTGGCCGTTTACAGGAGACCCAGTACTTC

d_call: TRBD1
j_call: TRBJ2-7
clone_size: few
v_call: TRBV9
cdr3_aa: CASSAPRDSRKDEQYF
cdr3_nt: TGTGCCAGCAGCGCACCCCGGGACAGTCGAAAGGACGAGCAGTACTTC

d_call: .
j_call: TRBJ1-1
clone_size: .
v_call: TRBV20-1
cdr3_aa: CSAQGLNTEAFF
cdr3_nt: TGCAGTGCCCAGGGGTTAAACACTGAAGCTTTCTTT

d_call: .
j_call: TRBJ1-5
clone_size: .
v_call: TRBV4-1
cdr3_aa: CASSHVRDREPQHF
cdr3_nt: TGTGCCAGCAGCCATGTTCGGGATCGAGAGCCCCAGCATTTT

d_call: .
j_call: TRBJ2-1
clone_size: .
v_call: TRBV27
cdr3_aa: CASSISDGHNEQFF
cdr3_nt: TGTGCCAGCAGTATCTCGGACGGACACAATGAGCAGTTCTTC

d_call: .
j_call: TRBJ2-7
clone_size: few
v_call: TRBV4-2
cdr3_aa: CASSQSDRAAVAEQYF
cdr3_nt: TGTGCCAGCAGCCAAAGTGACCGGGCGGCTGTCGCCGAGCAGTACTTC

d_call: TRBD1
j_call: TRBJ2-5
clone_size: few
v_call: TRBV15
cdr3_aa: CATSRGGTGGKETQYF
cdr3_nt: TGTGCCACCAGCAGAGGGGGGACAGGGGGCAAAGAGACCCAGTACTTC

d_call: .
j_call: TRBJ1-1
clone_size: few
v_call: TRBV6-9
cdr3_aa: CASSYMGDPNTEAFF
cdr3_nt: TGTGCCAGCAGTTACATGGGGGACCCGAACACTGAAGCTTTCTTT

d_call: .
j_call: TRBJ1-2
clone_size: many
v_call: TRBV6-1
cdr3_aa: CASRHRSSGLDGYTF
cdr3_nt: TGTGCCAGCAGACATAGGTCCTCGGGTTTAGATGGCTACACCTTC

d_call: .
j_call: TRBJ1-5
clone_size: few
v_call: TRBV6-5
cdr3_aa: CASSYLDGPEGAQHF
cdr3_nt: TGTGCCAGCAGTTACCTCGACGGCCCGGAGGGGGCCCAGCATTTT

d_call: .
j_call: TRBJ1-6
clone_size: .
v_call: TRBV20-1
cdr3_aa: CSGPNSPLHF
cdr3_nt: TGCAGTGGACCAAATTCACCCCTCCACTTT

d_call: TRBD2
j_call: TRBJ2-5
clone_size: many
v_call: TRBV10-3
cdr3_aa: CAISPGREETQYF
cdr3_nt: TGTGCCATCAGCCCAGGGAGGGAAGAGACCCAGTACTTC

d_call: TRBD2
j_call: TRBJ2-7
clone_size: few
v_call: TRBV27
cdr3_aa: CASSLSGGQSSYEQYF
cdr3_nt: TGTGCCAGCAGTCTTAGCGGGGGCCAAAGCTCCTACGAGCAGTACTTC

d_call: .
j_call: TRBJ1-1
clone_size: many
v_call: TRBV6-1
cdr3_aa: CASSGRGYTEAFF
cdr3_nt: TGTGCCAGCAGCGGGCGGGGTTACACTGAAGCTTTCTTT